Sequencing of this T cell receptor (beta chain) was carried out in a study of blood T cell repertoires in COVID-19. About the study: Spain, Italy and the United States supplied samples that represented acute and convalescent COVID-19. Nucleic acid was either cDNA or gDNA, and it came from T cells, B-cell-depleted T cells, or PBMCs.

With 3 bases clipped from V and 0 bases from J, the junction kept 1 base outside the gene matches. The CDR3 has 14 residues. In germline, CDR1 is MNHNS, CDR2 SASEGT. In the source study's methods: Estimation of nucleated cell counts relied on the amplification of reference gene primers. Using immunoSEQ multiplex PCR, the repertoire was profiled, and TCRdb retains in-frame clones only, with some absent. That table furnishes V, J and clone size, whereas the DNA furnished D and trimming. The sample holds some 380,000 clones, more than 65% seen once. This receptor was obtained from a human donor with acute or convalescent COVID-19. The donor label of this sample is uncertain. The chain joins TRBV6-1 to TRBJ1-2; 7 bases match TRBD1. What was sequenced was peripheral blood. The CDR3 DNA reads TGTGCCAGCAGTGACGACAGGGCTAACTATGGCTACACCTTC. It translates to CASSDDRANYGYTF.